These 30 T cell receptor beta chains share one sample of origin, sequenced in a study of blood T cell repertoires in COVID-19. The table came from immunoSEQ multiplex PCR; TCRdb's copy has only in-frame clones and leaves some out. Seen here are 250,000 or so clones, roughly 79% observed once, and the top ten hold over 1.5%. Sequencing used peripheral blood. These receptor sequences come from a woman at least 80 years old with acute or convalescent COVID-19.

The chain is built from TRBV5-1 and TRBJ2-2; 12 bases line up with TRBD2. V shed 1 base, J shed 6 bases, and the junction held 7 bases outside the gene matches. CDR1 and CDR2 (germline): SGHRS, YFSETQ. The CDR3 has 17 residues. CDR3 sequence (DNA): TGCGCCAGCAGCTTGTCTAGCGGGGGGGCGATTCCCGGGGAGCTGTTTTTT. This translates into CASSLSSGGAIPGELFF.

A few counts support this clone. This chain connects TRBV6-6 to TRBJ1-6, with 8 bases identical to TRBD1. Trimming took 6 bases from V and 2 from J; bases not matched to a gene: 18. CDR3 length equals 20 residues. Looked up from germline, CDR1 is MNHNY and CDR2 is SVGAGI (reference sequence). CDR3 sequence: CASSRYGQGALWPYNSPLHF. The CDR3 DNA is TGTGCCAGCAGCCGATACGGACAGGGCGCACTGTGGCCCTATAATTCACCCCTCCACTTT.

CDR3 in amino acids: CASSFRRGGHQPQHF. Written as DNA, the CDR3 is TGTGCCAGCAGTTTTCGTCGGGGGGGGCATCAGCCCCAGCATTTT. The chain combines TRBV28 with TRBJ1-5; tentatively, D is TRBD1 (6 bases). Trimming took 3 bases from V and 5 from J, leaving 14 bases between them. This CDR3 has 15 residues. CDR1 and CDR2 (germline): MDHEN, SYDVKM.

This chain joins TRBV27 and TRBJ2-1, with D perhaps TRBD2 (6 bases). The CDR3 covers 15 residues. V was trimmed by 6 bases and J by 11 bases, leaving 23 bases between them. Germline CDR1 MNHEY, CDR2 SMNVEV (reference sequence). CDR3 residues: CASSPPGATRSKQFF. The DNA of the CDR3 is TGTGCCAGCAGCCCTCCGGGAGCCACCAGATCGAAGCAGTTCTTC.

The rearrangement joins TRBV19 to TRBJ2-1; 10 nucleotides agree with TRBD2. The CDR3 spans 16 residues. Trimming at V came to 5 bases and at J to 8 bases, leaving 12 bases not matched to a gene. Germline V CDR1 and CDR2: LNHDA, SQIVND (reference sequence). As DNA, the CDR3 is TGTGCCAGTAGTTACCGAGCGGGAGGGCGTATTGATGAGCAGTTCTTC. This encodes CASSYRAGGRIDEQFF.

The chain has TRBV5-1 and TRBJ2-5, with D tentatively TRBD1 (7 bases). This CDR3 has 14 residues. CDR1 SGHRS and CDR2 YFSETQ come from the germline V gene. V was trimmed by 7 bases and J by 3 bases, leaving 16 bases between them. CDR3 nucleotide sequence: TGCGCCAGCCGACTGGGGGGACAGAAAGAGACCCAGTACTTC. It is translated as CASRLGGQKETQYF.

The chain is built from TRBV11-1 and TRBJ1-4; 7 nucleotides agree with TRBD1. The CDR3 length is 14 residues. Trimming at V came to 4 bases and at J to 2 bases, leaving 1 base not matched to a gene. Germline V gene data show CDR1 as SGHAT and CDR2 as FQDESV (reference sequence). CDR3 sequence (DNA): TGTGCCAGCAGCTGGGACAGCACTAATGAAAAACTGTTTTTT. This encodes CASSWDSTNEKLFF.

The chain couples TRBV11-2 to TRBJ1-2; the match to TRBD1 covers 10 bases. Trimming cost V 5 bases and J 7 bases; bases outside gene matches: 4. Per the germline V gene, CDR1 is SGHAT and CDR2 is FQNNGV. This CDR3 comprises 13 residues. CDR3 residues: CASSPGQGFGYTF. In DNA form, the CDR3 reads TGTGCCAGCAGCCCGGGACAGGGGTTTGGCTACACCTTC.

The J gene is TRBJ2-7, the V gene TRBV5-8; 7 bases fit TRBD1. Trimming cost V 1 base and J 0 bases; bases outside gene matches: 1. Germline V gene lookup returns CDR1 SGHTS and CDR2 YDEGEE. This CDR3 is 14 amino acids long. Written as DNA, the CDR3 is TGTGCCAGCAGCTTGTCAGGGGGCTCCTACGAGCAGTACTTC. Amino acid sequence: CASSLSGGSYEQYF.

This clone was seen a single time. J is TRBJ2-3 and V is TRBV7-2; D is unclear. Between the trimmed V and J ends, which lost 5 bases and 5 bases, there was a span of 11 bases. Germline assignment: CDR1 SGHTA and CDR2 FQGNSA. CDR3 length: 13 residues. In DNA form, the CDR3 reads TGTGCCAGCAGCCTACTACGCGGAGATACGCAGTATTTT. This codes for CASSLLRGDTQYF.

The chain joins TRBV28 to TRBJ2-1; 10 nucleotides agree with TRBD2. The germline V gene has CDR1 MDHEN and CDR2 SYDVKM. After removal of 4 bases from V and 8 bases from J, the junction contained 8 bases not matched to a gene. The CDR3 has 15 residues. Written as DNA, the CDR3 is TGTGCCAGCAGTTGGGGACTAGCGATCGGCGATGAGCAGTTCTTC. Translating it yields CASSWGLAIGDEQFF.

This sequence joins TRBV18 and TRBJ2-1, with TRBD2 matching 8 bases. The CDR3 is made up of 16 amino acids. Germline CDR1 is KGHSH and CDR2 is LQKENI. With V trimmed by 1 base and J by 4 bases, 6 bases remained unmatched. The CDR3 nucleotides are TGTGCCAGCTCACCACTTGGACTAGCTCTTTACAATGAGCAGTTCTTC. It translates to CASSPLGLALYNEQFF.

V is TRBV9 and J is TRBJ2-2, with D possibly matching TRBD2 (5 bases). With 3 bases removed from V and 4 bases from J, the gap between germline ends came to 7 bases. Germline V gene data show CDR1 as SGDLS and CDR2 as YYNGEE. The CDR3 covers 13 residues. The CDR3 loop is CASSAAGTGELFF. The DNA for the CDR3 is TGTGCCAGCAGCGCTGCGGGCACCGGGGAGCTGTTTTTT. Looking up the rest from reference TRBV9 and TRBJ2-2 gives the full variable domain: DSGVTQTPKHLITATGQRVTLRCSPRSGDLSVYWYQQSLDQGLQFLIQYYNGEERAKGNILERFSAQQFPDLHSELNLSSLELGDSALYFCASSAAGTGELFFGEGSRLTVL.

The V and J genes are TRBV28 and TRBJ1-1; TRBD1 is a possible D gene (6 bases). V was cut by 5 bases and J by 1 base, with 11 bases left in between. Per germline, CDR1 MDHEN and CDR2 SYDVKM. The CDR3 spans 14 residues. The CDR3 spells CASSGGRGNTEAFF. Written as DNA, the CDR3 is TGTGCCAGCAGTGGGGGCAGGGGGAACACTGAAGCTTTCTTT.

This chain joins TRBV7-3 and TRBJ2-5; 9 nucleotides align to TRBD2. Germline CDR1 SGHTA, CDR2 FQGTGA. This CDR3 is built from 15 residues. V lost 0 bases to trimming and J lost 5 bases; unmatched junction nucleotides: 4. CDR3 residues: CASSLTSGGWETQYF. In DNA, the CDR3 is TGTGCCAGCAGCTTAACTAGCGGGGGTTGGGAGACCCAGTACTTC. The full variable domain, in which reference TRBV7-3 and TRBJ2-5 provide the parts outside the CDR3, is GAGVSQTPSNKVTEKGKYVELRCDPISGHTALYWYRQSLGQGPEFLIYFQGTGAADDSGLPNDRFFAVRPEGSVSTLKIQRTERGDSAVYLCASSLTSGGWETQYFGPGTRLLVL.

The V gene is TRBV19, the J gene TRBJ1-3, with D uncertain. CDR3 size: 15 residues. The V gene's germline CDR1 is LNHDA and CDR2 SQIVND (reference sequence). V dropped 3 bases and J dropped 0 bases, with 9 bases sitting between them. The CDR3 reads CASSISRSSGNTIYF. As DNA, the CDR3 is TGTGCCAGTAGTATCTCCAGGTCCTCTGGAAACACCATATATTTT.

The rearrangement links TRBV6-1 to TRBJ1-4, with 10 bases matching TRBD1. This CDR3 region has 14 residues. Germline assignment: CDR1 MNHNS and CDR2 SASEGT. J gave up 13 bases and V 3 bases, and 8 bases lay outside the gene matches. CDR3 in DNA: TGTGCCAGCAGTGAGTCTCCCGGGGACAGGGGACTGTTTTTT. Translating it yields CASSESPGDRGLFF.

The CDR3 loop is CASSPQNTGELFF. The DNA of the CDR3 is TGCGCCAGCAGCCCACAGAACACCGGGGAGCTGTTTTTT. V is TRBV5-1 and J is TRBJ2-2, with D hard to call. The CDR3 covers 13 residues. Germline CDR1 is SGHRS and CDR2 is YFSETQ. Trimming removed 4 bases at V and 1 base at J, with 5 bases between.

The J gene is TRBJ1-5, the V gene TRBV6-6; 8 nucleotides align to TRBD1. Looked up from germline, CDR1 is MNHNY and CDR2 is SVGAGI (reference sequence). This CDR3 has 15 residues. Trimming cost V 4 bases and J 0 bases; bases outside gene matches: 2. The CDR3 bases are TGTGCCAGCAGTTTCGGACAGGGTAGCAATCAGCCCCAGCATTTT. It encodes CASSFGQGSNQPQHF.

Only a few counts were recorded for this clone. The CDR3 bases are TGCGCCAGCCGAGCGCAGCCGAGCTCCTACGAGCAGTACTTC. Protein product: CASRAQPSSYEQYF. The chain combines TRBV5-1 with TRBJ2-7, with D hard to call. Germline V CDR1 and CDR2: SGHRS, YFSETQ. V was cut by 7 bases and J by 0 bases, with 14 bases left in between. The CDR3 sequence is 14 residues long.

The chain is built from TRBV19 and TRBJ2-1; 11 positions match TRBD2. This CDR3 has 14 residues. Germline assignment: CDR1 LNHDA and CDR2 SQIVND (reference sequence). V lost 8 bases, J lost 4 bases, and 4 bases stayed unmatched. In nucleotides, the CDR3 is TGTGCCAGTTTAGCGGGAGGGAGTTACAATGAGCAGTTCTTC. Its translation: CASLAGGSYNEQFF.

A note on this clone: This sample includes further DNA sequences coding for the same CDR3. The chain combines TRBV9 with TRBJ2-2; 7 bases match TRBD1. Per the germline V gene, CDR1 is SGDLS and CDR2 is YYNGEE. V was pared by 3 bases and J by 1 base, with 0 bases of the junction left unmatched. The CDR3 sequence is 14 residues long. The CDR3 sequence: CASSGQGNTGELFF. In DNA, the CDR3 is TGTGCCAGCAGCGGACAGGGGAACACCGGGGAGCTGTTTTTT.

The rearrangement links TRBV4-2 to TRBJ1-1; weak D call: TRBD1 (5 bases). Germline CDR1 and CDR2: LGHNA and YNFKEQ. V lost 1 base to trimming and J lost 4 bases, with 10 bases between them. The CDR3 has 14 residues. CDR3 DNA: TGTGCCAGCAGCCAAGGGGCAGGGTTCACTGAAGCTTTCTTT. Protein sequence: CASSQGAGFTEAFF.

The chain is built from TRBV9 and TRBJ2-7; TRBD1 is a possible D gene (6 bases). Trimming took 4 bases from V and 6 from J, leaving 20 bases between them. Germline CDR1 and CDR2: SGDLS and YYNGEE. The CDR3 extends over 15 amino acids. The CDR3, as DNA: TGTGCCAGCAGCTCTACCGGGACAAGTGCGGGCGAGCAGTACTTC. Encoded protein: CASSSTGTSAGEQYF.

The chain links TRBV5-1 to TRBJ1-6; maybe TRBD1 (6 bases). Germline V gene data show CDR1 as SGHRS and CDR2 as YFSETQ. The ends were cut back, 0 bases at V and 2 bases at J, with 12 bases in the middle. CDR3 length: 17 amino acids. The CDR3 sequence is CASSLGQADAYNSPLHF. Written as DNA, the CDR3 is TGCGCCAGCAGCTTGGGACAGGCGGACGCCTATAATTCACCCCTCCACTTT.

The chain joins TRBV11-2 to TRBJ2-7; 8 bases line up with TRBD2. This CDR3 has 14 residues. Trimming cost V 1 base and J 2 bases; bases outside gene matches: 1. CDR1 and CDR2 (germline): SGHAT, FQNNGV. This CDR3 is CASSLAGGAYEQYF. The CDR3 DNA reads as TGTGCCAGCAGCTTAGCGGGAGGGGCCTACGAGCAGTACTTC.

The gene calls are TRBV28 and TRBJ2-5; unclear D gene. Germline CDR1 is MDHEN and CDR2 is SYDVKM. CDR3 size: 14 residues. Trimming left V 4 bases short and J 2 bases short, with 11 bases between. CDR3 sequence (DNA): TGTGCCAGCAGTTCGCGTGGGCTACAAGAGACCCAGTACTTC. Its protein product is CASSSRGLQETQYF.

The genes are TRBV6-5 and TRBJ1-2, with 7 bases aligning to TRBD1. The germline V gene has CDR1 MNHEY and CDR2 SVGAGI. CDR3 size: 15 residues. Losses at the gene ends were 0 bases for V and 7 bases for J; bases not matched to a gene: 8. The CDR3 spells CASSYSRGFRGGYTF. CDR3 in DNA: TGTGCCAGCAGTTACTCCAGGGGGTTTCGGGGTGGCTACACCTTC.

This clone came up once. The V and J genes are TRBV2 and TRBJ2-1, with 7 positions matching TRBD1. The V and J ends lost 6 bases and 4 bases, in that order; junction bases with no gene match: 9. The CDR3 loop spans 15 amino acids. The V gene's germline CDR1 is SNHLY and CDR2 FYNNEI. CDR3 bases: TGTGCCAGCAGGTCCGGGACAGTCAATTACAATGAGCAGTTCTTC. Its protein product is CASRSGTVNYNEQFF.

The chain joins TRBV19 to TRBJ2-7; weak D call: TRBD1 (7 bases). V was shortened by 8 bases and J by 1 base, with 15 bases between the two germline ends. The CDR3 contains 14 residues. Germline V gene data show CDR1 as LNHDA and CDR2 as SQIVND (reference sequence). This CDR3 is CASARRDRSYEQYF. The CDR3 DNA is TGTGCCAGTGCTCGGCGGGACAGATCCTACGAGCAGTACTTC.